A selection of T cell receptor beta chains follows, all from one sample in a study of T cell repertoires in cytomegalovirus infection. MiXCR was run by TCRdb on the reads, yielding one entry per CDR3 protein. Altogether hundreds of thousands of distinct CDR3 sequences are present, approximately 24% being singletons, with the ten largest covering roughly 8%. Sequencing input: CD8+ T cells from PBMCs. The source is a human donor in good health (CMV status not recorded). Some clones in this sample may be carry-over from other donors' samples. CDR3s include the opening cysteine and the closing phenylalanine or tryptophan. The D gene is left open where the match is weak. Clone size, where shown, is once, few, many, or a class for clones that have expanded.

d_gene: -; j_gene: TRBJ1-5; abundance: many; v_gene: TRBV7-8; CDR3aa: CASSLLRRGDSNQPQHF; CDR3nt: TGTGCCAGCAGCTTATTGAGGCGAGGGGATAGCAATCAGCCCCAGCATTTT
d_gene: -; j_gene: TRBJ1-3; abundance: once; v_gene: TRBV28; CDR3aa: CASRRVHSGNTIYF; CDR3nt: TGTGCCAGCAGGCGTGTCCACTCTGGAAACACCATATATTTT
d_gene: -; j_gene: TRBJ2-1; abundance: -; v_gene: TRBV4-2; CDR3aa: CASSRRSGYNEQFF; CDR3nt: TGTGCCAGCAGCCGTCGATCCGGATACAATGAGCAGTTCTTC
d_gene: TRBD2; j_gene: TRBJ2-5; abundance: -; v_gene: TRBV29-1; CDR3aa: CSVEDLAAQETQYF; CDR3nt: TGCAGCGTTGAAGATCTAGCGGCCCAAGAGACCCAGTACTTC
d_gene: TRBD2; j_gene: TRBJ2-1; abundance: few; v_gene: TRBV19; CDR3aa: CASSAYSGGAGEQFF; CDR3nt: TGTGCCAGTAGTGCCTATAGCGGGGGGGCCGGGGAGCAGTTCTTC
d_gene: TRBD1; j_gene: TRBJ2-1; abundance: -; v_gene: TRBV6-2/TRBV6-3; CDR3aa: CASSSATGAVGNEQFF; CDR3nt: TGTGCCAGCAGCTCCGCAACAGGGGCAGTTGGCAATGAGCAGTTCTTC
d_gene: -; j_gene: TRBJ1-2; abundance: many; v_gene: TRBV7-8; CDR3aa: CASSLGGTYGYTF; CDR3nt: TGTGCCAGCAGCTTAGGGGGGACCTATGGCTACACCTTC
d_gene: -; j_gene: TRBJ1-1; abundance: -; v_gene: TRBV29-1; CDR3aa: CSVAAVNTEAFF; CDR3nt: TGCAGCGTTGCGGCGGTGAACACTGAAGCTTTCTTT
d_gene: -; j_gene: TRBJ2-5; abundance: many; v_gene: TRBV6-1; CDR3aa: CASTPLPTAETQYF; CDR3nt: TGTGCCAGCACCCCGTTACCCACTGCGGAGACCCAGTACTTC
d_gene: -; j_gene: TRBJ1-5; abundance: -; v_gene: TRBV28; CDR3aa: CASSPDGVGNQPQHF; CDR3nt: TGTGCCAGCAGTCCGGACGGGGTTGGCAATCAGCCCCAGCATTTT
d_gene: -; j_gene: TRBJ2-1; abundance: few; v_gene: TRBV27; CDR3aa: CASSPPPRGDEQFF; CDR3nt: TGTGCCAGCAGTCCCCCCCCGCGGGGAGATGAGCAGTTCTTC
d_gene: -; j_gene: TRBJ1-4; abundance: few; v_gene: TRBV28; CDR3aa: CASSLSGGSEKLFF; CDR3nt: TGTGCCAGCAGTTTATCCGGGGGCAGTGAAAAACTGTTTTTT
d_gene: -; j_gene: TRBJ2-3; abundance: few; v_gene: TRBV2; CDR3aa: CASKEEVSDTQYF; CDR3nt: TGTGCCAGCAAAGAGGAGGTTTCAGATACGCAGTATTTT
d_gene: -; j_gene: TRBJ2-3; abundance: few; v_gene: TRBV2; CDR3aa: CASSVKQGTDTQYF; CDR3nt: TGTGCCAGCAGTGTCAAGCAGGGGACAGATACGCAGTATTTT
d_gene: -; j_gene: TRBJ2-1; abundance: many; v_gene: TRBV6-1; CDR3aa: CASVGGALNEQFF; CDR3nt: TGTGCCAGCGTTGGAGGGGCGCTCAATGAGCAGTTCTTC
d_gene: TRBD1; j_gene: TRBJ2-3; abundance: -; v_gene: TRBV29-1; CDR3aa: CSVEDRGRGDTQYF; CDR3nt: TGCAGCGTTGAAGATAGGGGGCGCGGGGATACGCAGTATTTT
d_gene: -; j_gene: TRBJ1-2; abundance: -; v_gene: TRBV12-3/TRBV12-4; CDR3aa: CASSPDGVDTF; CDR3nt: TGTGCCAGCAGTCCTGACGGAGTTGACACCTTC
d_gene: -; j_gene: TRBJ2-3; abundance: -; v_gene: TRBV12-3/TRBV12-4; CDR3aa: CASSLQSVWDGYTTDTQYF; CDR3nt: TGTGCCAGCAGTTTACAGTCCGTTTGGGACGGATATACCACAGATACGCAGTATTTT
d_gene: TRBD1; j_gene: TRBJ2-2; abundance: many; v_gene: TRBV11-3; CDR3aa: CASSPATGTNTGELFF; CDR3nt: TGTGCCAGCAGCCCGGCGACAGGGACGAACACCGGGGAGCTGTTTTTT
d_gene: TRBD2; j_gene: TRBJ2-1; abundance: few; v_gene: TRBV4-1; CDR3aa: CASSQGLAGAPNTKEQFF; CDR3nt: TGCGCCAGCAGCCAGGGACTAGCGGGGGCTCCCAACACCAAAGAGCAGTTCTTC
d_gene: -; j_gene: TRBJ2-1; abundance: -; v_gene: TRBV27; CDR3aa: CASSLYMGLNEQFF; CDR3nt: TGTGCCAGCAGTTTATATATGGGTTTGAATGAGCAGTTCTTC
d_gene: -; j_gene: TRBJ2-7; abundance: few; v_gene: TRBV7-9; CDR3aa: CASSPPIYEQYF; CDR3nt: TGTGCCAGCAGCCCCCCAATCTACGAGCAGTACTTC
d_gene: TRBD1; j_gene: TRBJ1-2; abundance: few; v_gene: TRBV7-4; CDR3aa: CASSLPLQGASGYTF; CDR3nt: TGTGCCAGCAGCTTACCCTTGCAGGGGGCGTCTGGCTACACCTTC
d_gene: -; j_gene: TRBJ2-7; abundance: once; v_gene: TRBV12-3/TRBV12-4; CDR3aa: CASSSSRVIAVYEQYF; CDR3nt: TGTGCCAGCAGCTCCTCAAGGGTTATCGCGGTCTACGAGCAGTACTTC
d_gene: -; j_gene: TRBJ1-1; abundance: -; v_gene: TRBV28; CDR3aa: CASSPTTAENSFF; CDR3nt: TGTGCCAGCAGTCCCACGACGGCAGAGAACTCTTTCTTT
d_gene: -; j_gene: TRBJ1-2; abundance: many; v_gene: TRBV28; CDR3aa: CASSFLGGGGYTF; CDR3nt: TGTGCCAGCAGTTTTTTAGGGGGAGGAGGCTACACCTTC
d_gene: -; j_gene: TRBJ1-3; abundance: many; v_gene: TRBV7-2; CDR3aa: CASRIIQGTSSGNTIYF; CDR3nt: TGTGCCAGCAGAATAATCCAGGGGACGAGCTCTGGAAACACCATATATTTT
d_gene: TRBD2; j_gene: TRBJ2-3; abundance: -; v_gene: TRBV20-1; CDR3aa: CSAPPRGGFLDTQYF; CDR3nt: TGCAGTGCCCCCCCCCGGGGGGGCTTTCTGGATACGCAGTATTTT
d_gene: -; j_gene: TRBJ2-1; abundance: -; v_gene: TRBV7-9; CDR3aa: CASSLVWGLSYNEQFF; CDR3nt: TGTGCCAGCAGCTTAGTATGGGGCCTCTCCTACAATGAGCAGTTCTTC
d_gene: -; j_gene: TRBJ1-1; abundance: few; v_gene: TRBV2; CDR3aa: CASSPTNLNTEAFF; CDR3nt: TGTGCCAGCAGTCCCACGAATTTGAACACTGAAGCTTTCTTT
d_gene: TRBD2; j_gene: TRBJ2-5; abundance: -; v_gene: TRBV10-3; CDR3aa: CAHGGSGAQETQYF; CDR3nt: TGTGCCCACGGGGGTAGCGGGGCACAAGAGACCCAGTACTTC
d_gene: -; j_gene: TRBJ1-3; abundance: -; v_gene: TRBV7-2; CDR3aa: CASSSLTGTGGNTIYF; CDR3nt: TGTGCCAGCAGCTCACTTACCGGGACGGGCGGAAACACCATATATTTT
d_gene: -; j_gene: TRBJ2-6; abundance: -; v_gene: TRBV10-3; CDR3aa: CAISENVRVGANVLTF; CDR3nt: TGTGCCATCAGTGAAAATGTGAGGGTTGGGGCCAACGTCCTGACTTTC
d_gene: TRBD2; j_gene: TRBJ2-2; abundance: many; v_gene: TRBV27; CDR3aa: CASSLLPGTSAGELFF; CDR3nt: TGTGCCAGCAGTTTATTACCCGGGACTAGCGCCGGGGAGCTGTTTTTT
d_gene: -; j_gene: TRBJ1-4; abundance: many; v_gene: TRBV7-9; CDR3aa: CASSLEWQNVATNEKLFF; CDR3nt: TGTGCCAGCAGCTTAGAATGGCAGAATGTAGCAACTAATGAAAAACTGTTTTTT
d_gene: -; j_gene: TRBJ2-1; abundance: -; v_gene: TRBV5-1; CDR3aa: CASSLVRLLEHNEQFF; CDR3nt: TGCGCCAGCAGCTTGGTTAGGCTCCTCGAGCACAATGAGCAGTTCTTC
d_gene: TRBD1; j_gene: TRBJ2-3; abundance: few; v_gene: TRBV6-1; CDR3aa: CASSIQGQWVDTQYF; CDR3nt: TGTGCCAGCAGTATCCAGGGACAGTGGGTAGATACGCAGTATTTT
d_gene: TRBD1; j_gene: TRBJ1-1; abundance: -; v_gene: TRBV19; CDR3aa: CASSWTGGTDTEAFF; CDR3nt: TGTGCCAGTAGTTGGACAGGGGGAACGGACACTGAAGCTTTCTTT
d_gene: -; j_gene: TRBJ2-1; abundance: -; v_gene: TRBV6-2/TRBV6-3; CDR3aa: CASSYLNSDNEQFF; CDR3nt: TGTGCCAGCAGTTACCTAAACTCGGACAATGAGCAGTTCTTC
d_gene: -; j_gene: TRBJ1-5; abundance: many; v_gene: TRBV12-3/TRBV12-4; CDR3aa: CASSPSLGNQPQHF; CDR3nt: TGTGCCAGCAGCCCTAGTTTGGGCAATCAGCCCCAGCATTTT
d_gene: -; j_gene: TRBJ1-2; abundance: few; v_gene: TRBV15; CDR3aa: CATRKEGGYSNYGYTF; CDR3nt: TGTGCCACCAGGAAAGAGGGGGGATATTCTAACTATGGCTACACCTTC
d_gene: -; j_gene: TRBJ1-1; abundance: -; v_gene: TRBV27; CDR3aa: CASSTREKRNTEAFF; CDR3nt: TGTGCCAGCAGTACTCGGGAAAAACGGAACACTGAAGCTTTCTTT
d_gene: -; j_gene: TRBJ2-5; abundance: -; v_gene: TRBV7-9; CDR3aa: CASSLRAELPETQYF; CDR3nt: TGTGCCAGCAGCTTAAGAGCGGAGCTGCCAGAGACCCAGTACTTC
d_gene: -; j_gene: TRBJ2-4; abundance: -; v_gene: TRBV7-9; CDR3aa: CASSLRSLAGAKNIQYF; CDR3nt: TGTGCCAGCAGCTTAAGGAGCTTGGCGGGAGCCAAAAACATTCAGTACTTC
d_gene: -; j_gene: TRBJ2-7; abundance: once; v_gene: TRBV13; CDR3aa: CASSLRRAGEQYF; CDR3nt: TGTGCCAGCAGCTTAAGGCGGGCGGGCGAGCAGTACTTC
d_gene: TRBD1; j_gene: TRBJ1-2; abundance: few; v_gene: TRBV6-1; CDR3aa: CASSLNRGLVYGYTF; CDR3nt: TGTGCCAGCAGTCTGAACAGGGGGCTTGTCTATGGCTACACCTTC
d_gene: -; j_gene: TRBJ2-1; abundance: few; v_gene: TRBV19; CDR3aa: CASSMGGTGPYNEQFF; CDR3nt: TGTGCCAGTAGTATGGGAGGGACAGGCCCCTACAATGAGCAGTTCTTC